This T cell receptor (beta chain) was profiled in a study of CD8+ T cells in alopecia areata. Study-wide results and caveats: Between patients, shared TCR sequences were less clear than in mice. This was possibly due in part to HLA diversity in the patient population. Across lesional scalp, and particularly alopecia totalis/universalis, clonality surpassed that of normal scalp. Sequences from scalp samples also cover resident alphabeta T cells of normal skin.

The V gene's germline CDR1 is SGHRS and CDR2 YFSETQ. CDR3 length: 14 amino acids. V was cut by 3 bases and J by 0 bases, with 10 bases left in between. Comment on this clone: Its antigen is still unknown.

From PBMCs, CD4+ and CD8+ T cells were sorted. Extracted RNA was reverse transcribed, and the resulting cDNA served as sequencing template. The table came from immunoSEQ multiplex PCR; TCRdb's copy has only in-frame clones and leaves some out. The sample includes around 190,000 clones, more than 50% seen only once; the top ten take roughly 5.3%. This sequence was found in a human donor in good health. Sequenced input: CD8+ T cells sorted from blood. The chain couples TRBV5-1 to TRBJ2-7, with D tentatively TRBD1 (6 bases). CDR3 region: CASSSLDSSYEQYF. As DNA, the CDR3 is TGCGCCAGCAGCTCCCTGGACAGCTCCTACGAGCAGTACTTC.